The clone carrying this T cell receptor (beta chain) was detected many times. No antigen is known for it. The data derive from a study of identical twins. Study-level findings and limits: Twins' surplus sharing was weaker for beta out-of-frame sequences. Zero-insertion analyses could be partly confounded by invariant MAIT and iNKT cells. Whereas memory repertoires showed no such difference, abundant cord blood beta clonotypes carried fewer insertions.

Template switching (which added a universal primer site) was used, and cDNA carried unique molecular identifiers. MiXCR was run by TCRdb on the 5' RACE reads, yielding one entry per CDR3 protein. The data show around 220,000 distinct CDR3 sequences, about 10% seen once. Germline CDR1 reads DFQATT; CDR2 reads SNEGSKA (reference sequence). V was trimmed by 6 bases and J by 6 bases, leaving 12 bases between them. CDR3 length equals 13 residues. The chain couples TRBV20-1 to TRBJ1-6, with D possibly matching TRBD1 (5 bases). Sample: memory T cells sorted from blood. The sequence derives from a man in his fifties in good health. In DNA form, the CDR3 reads TGCAGTGCCCCGGGACTTGCTAATTCACCCCTCCACTTT. Translated: CSAPGLANSPLHF.